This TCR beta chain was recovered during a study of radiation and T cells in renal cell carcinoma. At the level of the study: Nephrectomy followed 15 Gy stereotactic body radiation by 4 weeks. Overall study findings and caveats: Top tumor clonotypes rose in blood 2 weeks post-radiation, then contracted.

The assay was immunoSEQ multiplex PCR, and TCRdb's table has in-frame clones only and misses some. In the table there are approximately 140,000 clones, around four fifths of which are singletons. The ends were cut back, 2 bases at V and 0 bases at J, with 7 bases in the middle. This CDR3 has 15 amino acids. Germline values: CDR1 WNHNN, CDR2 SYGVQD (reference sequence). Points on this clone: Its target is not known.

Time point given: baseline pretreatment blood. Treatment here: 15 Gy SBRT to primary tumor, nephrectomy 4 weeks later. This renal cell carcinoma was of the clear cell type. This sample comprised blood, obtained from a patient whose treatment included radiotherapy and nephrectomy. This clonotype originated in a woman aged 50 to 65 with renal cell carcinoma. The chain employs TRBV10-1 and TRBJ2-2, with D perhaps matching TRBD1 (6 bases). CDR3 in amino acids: CASSERTANTGELFF. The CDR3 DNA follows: TGCGCCAGCAGTGAGAGGACAGCGAACACCGGGGAGCTGTTTTTT.